This T cell receptor beta chain stems from a study of neurological immune-mediated disorders. For the study at large: The disease course was relapsing-remitting in around 30 and secondary progressive in about 9% of the roughly 35 multiple sclerosis patients. Whole-study results and caveats: When the repertoires were grouped phylogenetically, those of 18 of the 34 multiple sclerosis patients came together in a single cluster of related CDR3 sequences, which points to a possible repertoire-level signature.

The study built unsorted libraries from 2 million PBMCs kept at -80 C. This clonotype has at least ten counts. Its target is not known. TCRdb fed the 5' RACE reads into MiXCR, producing one record per CDR3 protein. Among 49,000 or so distinct CDR3 sequences listed, roughly 4.1% were seen once. Germline values: CDR1 SGHKS, CDR2 YYEKEE (reference sequence). Trimming removed 4 bases from V and 6 bases from J; junction bases left unmatched: 8. This CDR3 is built from 14 residues. This receptor was taken from a woman in her fifties or sixties with multiple sclerosis. Sequences were obtained from PBMCs. The J gene is TRBJ2-5, the V gene TRBV5-5; 8 bases map to TRBD1. For the CDR3, the DNA is TGTGCCAGCAGCCTACAGGGGGTTAGACAGACCCAGTACTTC. Translated, it gives CASSLQGVRQTQYF. The whole variable domain, filled in from reference TRBV5-5 and TRBJ2-5, reads DAGVTQSPTHLIKTRGQQVTLRCSPISGHKSVSWYQQVLGQGPQFIFQYYEKEERGRGNFPDRFSARQFPNYSSELNVNALLLGDSALYLCASSLQGVRQTQYFGPGTRLLVL.